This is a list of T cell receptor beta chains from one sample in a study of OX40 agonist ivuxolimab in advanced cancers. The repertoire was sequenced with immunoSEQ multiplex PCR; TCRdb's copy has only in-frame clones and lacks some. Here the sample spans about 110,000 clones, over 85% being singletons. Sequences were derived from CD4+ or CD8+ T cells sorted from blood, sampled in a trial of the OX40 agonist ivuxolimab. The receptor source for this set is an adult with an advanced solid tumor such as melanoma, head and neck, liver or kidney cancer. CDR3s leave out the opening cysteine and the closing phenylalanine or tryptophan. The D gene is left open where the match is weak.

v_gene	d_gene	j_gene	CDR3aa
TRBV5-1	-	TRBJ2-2	ASRAPGTGELF
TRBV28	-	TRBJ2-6	ASRASGANVLT
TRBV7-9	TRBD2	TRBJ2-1	ASSFGLADDRF
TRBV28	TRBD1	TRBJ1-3	ASSSPGGGTASELNSGNTIY
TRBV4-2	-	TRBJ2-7	ASSPGTESYEQY
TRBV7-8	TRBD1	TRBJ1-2	ASSPDRGPGYGYT
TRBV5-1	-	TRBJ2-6	ASSLAYSGANVLT
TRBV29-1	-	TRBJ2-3	SVQIGGNTDTQY
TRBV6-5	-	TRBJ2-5	ASSYSPDSQETQY
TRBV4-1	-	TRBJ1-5	ASSQAGAGNQPQH
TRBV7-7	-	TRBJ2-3	ASSLGGLGTDTQY
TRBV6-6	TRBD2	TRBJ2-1	ASTARLGLDNEQF
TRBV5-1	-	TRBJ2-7	ASSGTQNSYEQY
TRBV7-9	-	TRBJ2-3	ASHGGDTQY
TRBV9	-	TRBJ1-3	ASSVAATFGSGNTIY
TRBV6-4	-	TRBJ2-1	ASGRGHVDEQF
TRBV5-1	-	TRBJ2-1	ASSLGPEDNEQF
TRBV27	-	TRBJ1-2	ASSSMRGYGYT
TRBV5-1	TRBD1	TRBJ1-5	ASSRGQGSQPQH
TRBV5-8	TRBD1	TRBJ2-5	ASSLGQGTAETQY
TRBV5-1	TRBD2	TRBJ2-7	ASSASGGAASYEQY
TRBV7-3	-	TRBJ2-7	ASSPRGLSYEQY
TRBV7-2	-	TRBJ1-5	ASSPWDQPQH
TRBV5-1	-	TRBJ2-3	ASSLVRGNTDTQY
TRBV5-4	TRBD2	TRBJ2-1	ASSLSASGRENEQF
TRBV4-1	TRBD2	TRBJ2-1	ASSQDQGIAGGPPF
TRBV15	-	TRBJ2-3	ATSSFDRQSTDTQY
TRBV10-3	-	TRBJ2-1	ASRTGGTNNEQF
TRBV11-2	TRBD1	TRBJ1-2	ASSLVSRTGRGYT
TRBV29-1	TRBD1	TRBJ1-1	SVVVLGRGLDTEAF
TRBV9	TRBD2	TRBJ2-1	ASSVEGSGSPYNEQF
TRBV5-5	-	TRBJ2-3	ASSLPITADTQY
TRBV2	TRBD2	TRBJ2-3	ASSAELAGTDTQY
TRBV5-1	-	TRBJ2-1	ASSLVEGAREQF
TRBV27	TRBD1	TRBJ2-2	ASSSPGQATGELF
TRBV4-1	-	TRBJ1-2	ASSQDRVTIYGYT
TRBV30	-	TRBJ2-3	AWSASPPGASTDTQY
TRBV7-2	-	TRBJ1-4	ASSLAGGSTNEKLF
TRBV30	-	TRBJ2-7	AWTVGVGYEQY
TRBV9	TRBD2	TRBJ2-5	ASSVSSATSGGQETQY
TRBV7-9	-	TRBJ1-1	ASSWGRRSTSDEAF
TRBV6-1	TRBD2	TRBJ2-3	ASSLAGGPVDTQY
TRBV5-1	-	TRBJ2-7	ASNRGTSLDEQY
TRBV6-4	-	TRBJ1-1	ASRRQENTEAF
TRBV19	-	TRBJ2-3	ASSIWVGTDTQY
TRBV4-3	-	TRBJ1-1	ASSQDRGGGTEAF
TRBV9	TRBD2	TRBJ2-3	ASSVEASGVRADTQY
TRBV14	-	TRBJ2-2	ASSQDDRYTGELF
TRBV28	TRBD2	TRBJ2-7	ASSLPSSGGGGEQY
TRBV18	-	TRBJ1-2	ASSRPTAGDGYT
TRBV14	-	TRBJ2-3	ASSQLTAYTDTQY
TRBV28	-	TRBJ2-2	ASSFGAGELF
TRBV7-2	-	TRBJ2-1	ASITQPTSRNEQF
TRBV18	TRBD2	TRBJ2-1	ASSRLAGGGEQF
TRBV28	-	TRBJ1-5	ASSSPRKGSKNQPQH
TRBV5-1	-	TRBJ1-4	ASSLIQGGEKLF
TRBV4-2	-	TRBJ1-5	ASSPPGSNQPQH
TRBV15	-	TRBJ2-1	ATSRDGRVLEQF
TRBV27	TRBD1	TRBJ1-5	ASSLSGTVGQPQH
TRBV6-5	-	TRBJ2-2	ASSYRNAQSGLLF